This TCR beta chain came from a study of regulatory T cells in long-lasting Graves disease listed by TCRdb under 2021. With respect to the entire study: Persistent Graves' disease meant more than 5 years of antithyroid drug treatment with TSH receptor autoantibodies that stayed positive. Peripheral blood TCR sequencing and RNA sequencing compared persistent Graves' disease patients with newly diagnosed Graves' disease patients. The study was conducted in China and was registered as a clinical trial. TCR sequencing covered approximately 13 persistent and approximately 20 newly diagnosed Graves' disease patients, around 35 samples in total. In the clinical cohort, patients with persistent Graves' disease had used antithyroid drugs for an average of about 9.3 years. Summary of the overall study and its limitations: Persistent disease showed preferential use of TRBV28, TRBJ1-2 and TRBJ2-5, whereas newly diagnosed disease favored TRBV20-1 and TRBJ2-1. Compared with newly diagnosed patients, persistent Graves' disease patients had lower TCR Shannon entropy and fewer highly expanded clones, which suggests clonal expansion. Sequencing and analysis were restricted to the TCR beta chain. Only peripheral blood was studied, because thyroid tissue, the primary lesion, was inaccessible. The authors noted that the small sample size was a limitation that may lower accuracy. More public clonotypes were shared among persistent patients (fewer than 3,000) than among newly diagnosed patients (roughly 960).

The library relied on multiplex PCR. The sequencer was an Illumina HiSeq 4000. TCR beta libraries were built with iRepertoire HTBI primers and Arm-PCR amplification of CDR3 regions. Before sequencing, the PCR products underwent gel purification. Per the source publication's procedure: Gene usage analysis of CDR3 amino acid clonotypes used the approximately 56 TRBV and 14 to 15 TRBJ segments found across samples. Filtered high-quality paired reads were merged into contigs using COPE and FqMerger. BLAST was used to align contigs to IMGT TRBV, TRBD and TRBJ reference genes, with CDR3 defined following IMGT. Highly expanded clones were defined as clonotypes with a frequency above 0.1%. Repertoire diversity was measured by Shannon entropy, and V-J evenness by the Gini coefficient. Public clonotypes were defined as clonotypes shared by more than one individual. TCRdb's own reprocessing of the public reads used fastp at Q25 and MiXCR and kept productive beta chains. Entries that share a CDR3 protein sequence are merged under the most common genes and DNA. The authors' filters were not applied to this entry. The table for this sample lists approximately 500,000 distinct CDR3 sequences; about a fifth of them were counted only once. The ten largest clonotypes hold around 7% of the sample.

This specimen's time point label, per the study, means: persistent/refractory GD, antithyroid drugs over 5 years with positive TRAb. For both TCR sequencing and RNA sequencing, RNA was extracted from PBMCs using TRIzol. Graves' disease was diagnosed according to American Thyroid Association guidelines. Recruitment of patients was carried out at an endocrinology department in Xi'an, China. Each patient gave about 9.1 milliliters of peripheral blood, collected in an EDTA anticoagulant tube. Ficoll Paque Plus density gradient separation was used to isolate PBMCs, and no further T cell sorting was done. An Agilent 2100 Bioanalyzer and agarose gel were used to assess RNA quality, and a NanoDrop 2000 was used to measure RNA concentration. The table lists this clonotype with many counts. This clone's antigen is unknown. Per-base qualities were not stored, and no clone one base away is much larger. From the cysteine up to the phenylalanine, the CDR3 has a length of 15 residues. Here the CDR3 DNA is all that survives: 45 bases in frame from base 1. The germline V gene specifies ENHRY as CDR1 and SYGVKD as CDR2. V and J lose 5 bases and 0 bases, and a span of 13 bases separates them.

This TCR derives from a female donor with Graves disease. Source: peripheral blood mononuclear cells (PBMCs), taken when the disease was refractory, from a patient treated with antithyroid drugs. The rearrangement joined TRBV10-3 to TRBJ1-2, with TRBD1 perhaps the D gene, on 5 matching bases. The CDR3 here reads CAISKPEGSNYGYTF. In nucleotides, the sequence is TGTGCCATCAGTAAACCCGAGGGGTCTAACTATGGCTACACCTTC.